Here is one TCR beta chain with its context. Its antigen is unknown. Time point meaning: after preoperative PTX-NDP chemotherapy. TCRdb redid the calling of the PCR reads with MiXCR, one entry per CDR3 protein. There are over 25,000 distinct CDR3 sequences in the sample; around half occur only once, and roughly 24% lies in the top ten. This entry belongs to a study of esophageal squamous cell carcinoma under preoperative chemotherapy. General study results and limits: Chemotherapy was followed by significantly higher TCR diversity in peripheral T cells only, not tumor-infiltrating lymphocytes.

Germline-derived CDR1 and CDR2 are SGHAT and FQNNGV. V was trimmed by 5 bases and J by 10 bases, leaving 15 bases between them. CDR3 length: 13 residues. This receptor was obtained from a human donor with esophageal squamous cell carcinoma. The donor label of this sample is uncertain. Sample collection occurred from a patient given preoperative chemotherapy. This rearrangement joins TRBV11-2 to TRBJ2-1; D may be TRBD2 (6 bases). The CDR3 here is CASSRFGAGEQFF. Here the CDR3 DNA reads TGTGCCAGCAGCCGTTTTGGGGCGGGGGAGCAGTTCTTC. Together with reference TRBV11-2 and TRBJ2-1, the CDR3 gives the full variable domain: EAGVAQSPRYKIIEKRQSVAFWCNPISGHATLYWYQQILGQGPKLLIQFQNNGVVDDSQLPKDRFSAERLKGVDSTLKIQPAKLEDSAVYLCASSRFGAGEQFFGPGTRLTVL.